This T cell receptor beta chain was sequenced during a study of T cell responses to AZD1222 COVID-19 vaccine. Worth noting for this clone: What it binds is not known.

The method was immunoSEQ multiplex PCR; TCRdb's version includes in-frame clones alone and lacks a portion of them. The sample gives 83,000 or so clones, roughly 86% of which show up once; roughly 7.2% is in the top ten. Findings and limits, study-wide: Clonal diversity was possibly underestimated; the donors were predominantly white British and more often female. Among those given AZD1222, only six were seropositive at baseline. Two AZD1222 administrations were followed by greater Spike-specific TCR breadth and depth.

The CDR3 runs to 15 residues. Trimming removed 3 bases at V and 5 bases at J, with 11 bases between. The germline gives CDR1 LNHDA, CDR2 SQIVND (reference sequence). The rearrangement uses TRBV19 and TRBJ1-6; perhaps TRBD1 as D (5 bases). This receptor was taken from an adult who received the AZD1222 COVID-19 vaccine. The sample was peripheral blood, taken 28 days after the second AZD1222 dose. The CDR3 region has the DNA TGTGCCAGTAGTATCGGGGGACGGAATAATTCACCCCTCCACTTT. It codes for CASSIGGRNNSPLHF.